This TCR beta chain was documented in a study of neoadjuvant nivolumab and ipilimumab in lung cancer. On this clone itself: What it binds is not known.

Study observations and caveats: Only two of four nivolumab-treated tumors gained richness and clonality by surgery. TCR clonality did not significantly correlate with pathologic tumor regression.

Clones were read by immunoSEQ multiplex PCR, and TCRdb kept only the in-frame ones, dropping some. This table has 8,500 to 10,000 clones, about 74% appearing once. Deletions cut 6 bases from V and 5 bases from J, with 13 bases between. Looked up from germline, CDR1 is MNHEY and CDR2 is SMNVEV (reference sequence). The CDR3 has 13 amino acids. The J gene is TRBJ1-1, the V gene TRBV27, with a weak D call TRBD1 (6 bases). The input for sequencing was tumor tissue, taken after neoadjuvant nivolumab, alone or with ipilimumab, at or shortly before surgery. This clonotype was obtained from an adult with non-small cell lung cancer. Some clones in this sample may be carry-over from other donors' samples. The CDR3 loop is CASSLTGRTEAFF. Written as DNA, the CDR3 is TGTGCCAGCAGCTTAACAGGGAGAACTGAAGCTTTCTTT.